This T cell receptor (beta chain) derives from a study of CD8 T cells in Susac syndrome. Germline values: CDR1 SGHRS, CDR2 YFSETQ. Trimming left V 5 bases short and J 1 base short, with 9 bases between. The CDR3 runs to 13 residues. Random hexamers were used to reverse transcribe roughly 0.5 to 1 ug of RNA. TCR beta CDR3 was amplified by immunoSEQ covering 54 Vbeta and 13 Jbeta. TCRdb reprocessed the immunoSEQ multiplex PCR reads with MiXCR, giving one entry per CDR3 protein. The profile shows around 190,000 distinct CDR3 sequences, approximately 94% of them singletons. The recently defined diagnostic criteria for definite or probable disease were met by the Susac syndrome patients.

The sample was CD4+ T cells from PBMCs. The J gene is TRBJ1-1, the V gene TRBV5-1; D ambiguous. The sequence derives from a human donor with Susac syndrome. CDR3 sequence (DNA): TGCGCCAGCAGACTTGCAGGGAACACTGAAGCTTTCTTT. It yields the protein CASRLAGNTEAFF. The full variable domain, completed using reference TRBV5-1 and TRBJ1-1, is KAGVTQTPRYLIKTRGQQVTLSCSPISGHRSVSWYQQTPGQGLQFLFEYFSETQRNKGNFPGRFSGRQFSNSRSEMNVSTLELGDSALYLCASRLAGNTEAFFGQGTRLTVV.